These T cell receptor beta chains were read from a single sample in a study of cytomegalovirus exposure and HLA in healthy donors. Measured with immunoSEQ multiplex PCR; TCRdb has only the in-frame clones, and not every one. The profile shows some 200,000 clones, around nine tenths of them singletons. Material: PBMCs. These receptors were collected from a man aged 25 to 45 in good health and CMV-seropositive. The CDR3 runs from the conserved cysteine through the conserved F or W. D genes are given only for firm matches. Some rows mark clone size as missing; the rest say once, few, many or name a class of expanded clone.

J gene,V gene,D gene,clone size,CDR3 DNA,CDR3 protein
TRBJ2-1,TRBV6-5,-,-,TGTGCCAGCAGTTCACCCGGGAATGAGCAGTTCTTC,CASSSPGNEQFF
TRBJ2-3,TRBV2,TRBD1,-,TGTGCCAGCAGTGGCGGACAGGGGGCCACAGATACGCAGTATTTT,CASSGGQGATDTQYF
TRBJ1-6,TRBV4-3,-,-,TGCGCCAGCAGCCAAGATACGATGGGGGAGGGACCCCTCCACTTT,CASSQDTMGEGPLHF
TRBJ1-2,TRBV6-4,-,-,TGTGCCAGCAGTGACCGGAGGAGGAGGTTGGGGTATGGCTACACCTTC,CASSDRRRRLGYGYTF
TRBJ1-4,TRBV6-1,-,-,TGTGCCAGCAGTGACCCGGGACGTATGGACGGGGAAAAACTGTTTTTT,CASSDPGRMDGEKLFF
TRBJ2-1,TRBV30,TRBD2,-,TGTGCCTGGAGTAGACTAGCGGGGAGCGATGAGCAGTTCTTC,CAWSRLAGSDEQFF
TRBJ2-5,TRBV11-3,TRBD1,-,TGTGCCAGCAGCTTAGGGACAGGGGCGGCTGAAGAGACCCAGTACTTC,CASSLGTGAAEETQYF
TRBJ2-7,TRBV5-1,-,-,TGCGCCAGCAGCTTGGATACAGCCTACGAGCAGTACTTC,CASSLDTAYEQYF
TRBJ2-7,TRBV19,-,-,TGTGCCAGTAGTATCTTGGGGGATCGGTACGAGCAGTACTTC,CASSILGDRYEQYF
TRBJ1-4,TRBV28,-,-,TGTGCCAGCAGCGCGTCGTGGAAAGAAAAACTGTTTTTT,CASSASWKEKLFF
TRBJ2-3,TRBV29-1,-,-,TGCAGCGTCACTTCTATGAGGGGGTCCCCAGATACGCAGTATTTT,CSVTSMRGSPDTQYF
TRBJ2-1,TRBV19,TRBD1,-,TGTGCCAGTAGTATTCGGGGACAGGGCTACAATGAGCAGTTCTTC,CASSIRGQGYNEQFF
TRBJ1-1,TRBV30,-,once,TGTGCCTGGAGGAACACCAACACTGAAGCTTTCTTT,CAWRNTNTEAFF
TRBJ1-5,TRBV7-2,-,-,TGTGCCAGCAGCGTTGACAGGAACAATCAGCCCCAGCATTTT,CASSVDRNNQPQHF
TRBJ2-7,TRBV9,-,-,TGTGCCAGCAGCGTAGGGGCGGGCTCCTACGAGCAGTACTTC,CASSVGAGSYEQYF
TRBJ2-1,TRBV18,-,-,TGTGCCAGCTCACCAGGGAGCCAAGGGGGCAATGAGCAGTTCTTC,CASSPGSQGGNEQFF
TRBJ2-5,TRBV28,-,-,TGTGCCAGCAGTTTCTTTGTCCAGCGGCGAGAGACCCAGTACTTC,CASSFFVQRRETQYF
TRBJ2-7,TRBV6-1,TRBD1,-,TGTGCCAGCAGTGATAGGACAGGGGGCCGAACGAAGCTCTACGAGCAGTACTTC,CASSDRTGGRTKLYEQYF
TRBJ2-3,TRBV7-9,TRBD2,once,TGTGCCAGCAGCTTAGGCCATAGCGGGAGTCGCACAGATACGCAGTATTTT,CASSLGHSGSRTDTQYF
TRBJ1-5,TRBV28,TRBD1,-,TGTGCCAGCAGTGCGACAGGGGGAGGCAATCAGCCCCAGCATTTT,CASSATGGGNQPQHF
TRBJ2-2,TRBV29-1,-,-,TGCAGCGTCTGGGCCCAACACGGGGAGCTGTTTTTT,CSVWAQHGELFF
TRBJ1-5,TRBV6-1,TRBD1,-,TGTGCCAGCAGTGGCCGCCGGACAGGGCGGGGACCTTATAGCAATCAGCCCCAGCATTTT,CASSGRRTGRGPYSNQPQHF
TRBJ2-7,TRBV2,-,-,TGTGCCAGCAGGGACTACGGCTACGAGCAGTACTTC,CASRDYGYEQYF
TRBJ1-5,TRBV30,-,-,TGTGCCTGGAGTGTACGGTCGTCGAGGAGCAATCAGCCCCAGCATTTT,CAWSVRSSRSNQPQHF
TRBJ1-2,TRBV20-1,-,once,TGCAGTGCTAGTGATTGGTATGGCTACACCTTC,CSASDWYGYTF
TRBJ2-7,TRBV4-1,-,once,TGCGCCAGCAGCCAAACAGCAGGCTCCTACGAGCAGTACTTC,CASSQTAGSYEQYF
TRBJ2-3,TRBV28,TRBD2,-,TGTGCCAGCAGTTTAGGGCTAGCGGCGGGATTT,CASSLGLAAGF